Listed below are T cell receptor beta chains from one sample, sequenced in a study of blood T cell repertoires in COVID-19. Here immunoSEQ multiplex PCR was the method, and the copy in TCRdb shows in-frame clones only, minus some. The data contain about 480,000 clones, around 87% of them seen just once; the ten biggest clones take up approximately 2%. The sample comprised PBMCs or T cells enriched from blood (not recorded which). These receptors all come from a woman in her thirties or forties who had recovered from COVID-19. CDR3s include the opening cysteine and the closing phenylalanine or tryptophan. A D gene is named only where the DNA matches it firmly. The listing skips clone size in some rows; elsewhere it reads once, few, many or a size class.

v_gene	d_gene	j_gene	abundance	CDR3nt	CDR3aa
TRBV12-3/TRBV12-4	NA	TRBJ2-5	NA	TGTGCCAGCAGTTTATCCGGGGAGACCCAGTACTTC	CASSLSGETQYF
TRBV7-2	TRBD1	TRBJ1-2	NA	TGTGCCAGCAGCCGCCGGGACAGGGTGGATGGCTACACCTTC	CASSRRDRVDGYTF
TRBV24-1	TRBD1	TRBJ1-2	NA	TGTGCCACCAGTGACCCTGGGACAGGGAGAAGTGGCTACACCTTC	CATSDPGTGRSGYTF
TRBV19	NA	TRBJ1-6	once	TGTGCCAGTAGTCGGATAGGGGAAGTATGGAATTCACCCCTCCACTTT	CASSRIGEVWNSPLHF
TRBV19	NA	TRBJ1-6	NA	TGTGCCAGTAACCGTCCTGGCTCACCCCTCCACTTT	CASNRPGSPLHF
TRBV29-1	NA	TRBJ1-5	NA	TGCAGCGTTGAACAGGGCCCCAATCAGCCCCAGCATTTT	CSVEQGPNQPQHF
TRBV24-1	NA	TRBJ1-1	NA	TGTGCCACCAGTGAGGGGCCTATCACTGAAGCTTTCTTT	CATSEGPITEAFF
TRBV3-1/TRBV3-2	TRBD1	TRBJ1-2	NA	TGTGCCAGCAGCCAGGGGACAGGCCGGGGGGCGCGCCGCTACTATGGCTACACCTTC	CASSQGTGRGARRYYGYTF
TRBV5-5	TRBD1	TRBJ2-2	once	TGTGCCAGCAGTTTGGGACAGGGTCACGGGGAGCTGTTTTTT	CASSLGQGHGELFF
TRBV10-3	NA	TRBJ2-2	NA	TGTGCCATCAGTGATCTAGGCGAACTGTTTTTT	CAISDLGELFF
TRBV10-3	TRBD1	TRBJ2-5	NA	TGTGCCATCAGTGGTATGGACAGGGGGCCAGAGACCCAGTACTTC	CAISGMDRGPETQYF
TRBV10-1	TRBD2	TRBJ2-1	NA	TGCGCCAGCAGTGAGGCGGGAGGGCCTTACAATGAGCAGTTCTTC	CASSEAGGPYNEQFF
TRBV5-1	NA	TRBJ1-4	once	TGCGCCAGCAGCTTGGCCGGAGGTCTGGGTGAAAAACTGTTTTTT	CASSLAGGLGEKLFF
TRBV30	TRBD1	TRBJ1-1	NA	TGTGCCTGGATTAGACAGGGGGCAGGGACTGAAGCTTTCTTT	CAWIRQGAGTEAFF
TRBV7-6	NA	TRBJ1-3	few	TGTGCCAGCAGGTCAGGGGTATCGGGCTCTGGAAACACCATATATTTT	CASRSGVSGSGNTIYF
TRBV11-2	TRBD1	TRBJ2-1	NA	TGTGCCAGCAGCTCGGTCGACAGGGGCCAAGAGCAGTTCTTC	CASSSVDRGQEQFF
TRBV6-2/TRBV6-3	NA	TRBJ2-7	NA	TGTGCCAGCAGCCAGGGGTCGTCGGAGCAGTACTTC	CASSQGSSEQYF
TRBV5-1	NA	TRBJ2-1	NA	TGCGCCAGTAGGGGGAGTATCCTCTACAATGAGCAGTTCTTC	CASRGSILYNEQFF
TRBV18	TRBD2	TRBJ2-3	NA	TGTGCCAGCTCATTCACACAGGGGACTAGCTTCACAGATACGCAGTATTTT	CASSFTQGTSFTDTQYF
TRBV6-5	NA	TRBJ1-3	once	TGTGCCAGCTCGACGGGGGACCACTCTGGAAACACCATATATTTT	CASSTGDHSGNTIYF
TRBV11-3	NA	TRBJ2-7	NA	TGTGCCAGCAGCTTAGGCGATACAGGAGCCCCCTACGAGCAGTACTTC	CASSLGDTGAPYEQYF
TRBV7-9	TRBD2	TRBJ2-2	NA	TGTGCCAGCACTTCAGGGGTCGCTAGCGGGAGGAACACCGGGGAGCTGTTTTTT	CASTSGVASGRNTGELFF
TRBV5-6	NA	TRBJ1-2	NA	TGTGCCAGCAGCGTATACTACAGGATCTACTATGGCTACACCTTC	CASSVYYRIYYGYTF
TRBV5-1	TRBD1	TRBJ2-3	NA	TGCGCCAGCAGTACAGGGACAGGCGCAGATACGCAGTATTTT	CASSTGTGADTQYF
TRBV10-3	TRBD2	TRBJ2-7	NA	TGTGCCATCAGTTCTACCCCCAGCGGGGGGGGAGACGAGCAGTACTTC	CAISSTPSGGGDEQYF
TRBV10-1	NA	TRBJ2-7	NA	TGCGCCAGCAGTGAAGTATCGGCGGGGTACGAGCAGTACTTC	CASSEVSAGYEQYF
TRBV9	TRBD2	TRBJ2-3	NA	TGTGCCAGCAGCGCCTTACTAGCGGGCACAGATACGCAGTATTTT	CASSALLAGTDTQYF
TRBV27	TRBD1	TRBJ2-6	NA	TGTGCCAGCACCAAGGGACAGCTCTCTGGGGCCAACGTCCTGACTTTC	CASTKGQLSGANVLTF
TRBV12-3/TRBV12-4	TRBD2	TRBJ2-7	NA	TGTGCCAGCAGTTGGCGGGGGAGTTACGAGCAGTACTTC	CASSWRGSYEQYF
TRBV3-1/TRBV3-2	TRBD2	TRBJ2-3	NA	TGTGCCAGCAGCCAAGACCCCGGGGTTAGCGGGGGGACAGATACGCAGTATTTT	CASSQDPGVSGGTDTQYF
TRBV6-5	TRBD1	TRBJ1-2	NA	TGTGCCAGCAGCCCGGACAGGGGAGGGTATGGCTACACCTTC	CASSPDRGGYGYTF
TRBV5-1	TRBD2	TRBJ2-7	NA	TGCGCCAGCAGCTTGGAAGGACTAGCGGGATTCTACGAGCAGTACTTC	CASSLEGLAGFYEQYF
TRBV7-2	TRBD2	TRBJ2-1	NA	TGTGCCAGCAGAAAACTTACTAGCGGGAGGGCCCAGGGTAGTAATGAGCAGTTCTTC	CASRKLTSGRAQGSNEQFF
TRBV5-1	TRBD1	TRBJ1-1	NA	TGCGCCAGCAGCTTTGGACAGGGCGGGGAGGCTTTCTTT	CASSFGQGGEAFF
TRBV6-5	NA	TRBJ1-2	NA	TGTGCCAGCAGTTACGCACACATTTCGGGGTATGGCTACACCTTC	CASSYAHISGYGYTF
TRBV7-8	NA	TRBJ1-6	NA	TGTGCCAGCAGTCTACCAGGGCTTTCACCCCTCCACTTT	CASSLPGLSPLHF
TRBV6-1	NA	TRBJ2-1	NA	TGTGCCAGCAGTGAGTCATACAATGAGCAGTTCTTC	CASSESYNEQFF
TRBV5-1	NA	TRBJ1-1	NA	TGCGCCAGCAGCTTCGGGGTTAGAAACACTGAAGCTTTCTTT	CASSFGVRNTEAFF
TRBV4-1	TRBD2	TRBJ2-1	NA	TGCGCCAGCAGCCAAGAGCCTAGCGGGGGTGAGCAGTTCTTC	CASSQEPSGGEQFF
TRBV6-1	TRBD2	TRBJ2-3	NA	TGTGCCAGCAGTGAAGATCACGGGAGGGATACGCAGTATTTT	CASSEDHGRDTQYF
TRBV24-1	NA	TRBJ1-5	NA	TGTGCCACCAGTGATTCCTATGGTCAGCCCCAGCATTTT	CATSDSYGQPQHF
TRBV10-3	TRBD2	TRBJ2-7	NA	TGTGCCATCAGAGGACCCCGGGAGGACGAGCAGTACTTC	CAIRGPREDEQYF
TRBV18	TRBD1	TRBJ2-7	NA	TGTGCCAGCTCACCACAGCGGACAGGGATGTACGAGCAGTACTTC	CASSPQRTGMYEQYF
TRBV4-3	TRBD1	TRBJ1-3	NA	TGCGCCAGCAGCCAAGAACCGGACAGGGGAAACACCATATATTTT	CASSQEPDRGNTIYF
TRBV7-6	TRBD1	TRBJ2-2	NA	TGTGCCAGCAGCTCAAGACAGGGAGCGGACACCGGGGAGCTGTTTTTT	CASSSRQGADTGELFF
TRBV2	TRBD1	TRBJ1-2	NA	TGTGCCGGCAGAGTAGGGGGCCGCGGTCGCTACACCTTC	CAGRVGGRGRYTF
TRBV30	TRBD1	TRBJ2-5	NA	TGTGCCTGGAGTGTATGGGACAGGGCAGAGACCCAGTACTTC	CAWSVWDRAETQYF
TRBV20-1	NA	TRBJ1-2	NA	TGCAGTGCTAGTTCGGGGAGGGGAGGCTACACCTTC	CSASSGRGGYTF
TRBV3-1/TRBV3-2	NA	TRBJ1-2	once	TGTGCCAGCAGCCCTGAACTTAACTATGGCTACACCTTC	CASSPELNYGYTF
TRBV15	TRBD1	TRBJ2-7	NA	TGTGCCACCAGCAGTGGGGAGGGACAGGGGGCTTACGAGCAGTACTTC	CATSSGEGQGAYEQYF
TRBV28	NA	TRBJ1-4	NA	TGTGCCAGCAGTCTTGGCGGTGCAACTAATGAAAAACTGTTTTTT	CASSLGGATNEKLFF